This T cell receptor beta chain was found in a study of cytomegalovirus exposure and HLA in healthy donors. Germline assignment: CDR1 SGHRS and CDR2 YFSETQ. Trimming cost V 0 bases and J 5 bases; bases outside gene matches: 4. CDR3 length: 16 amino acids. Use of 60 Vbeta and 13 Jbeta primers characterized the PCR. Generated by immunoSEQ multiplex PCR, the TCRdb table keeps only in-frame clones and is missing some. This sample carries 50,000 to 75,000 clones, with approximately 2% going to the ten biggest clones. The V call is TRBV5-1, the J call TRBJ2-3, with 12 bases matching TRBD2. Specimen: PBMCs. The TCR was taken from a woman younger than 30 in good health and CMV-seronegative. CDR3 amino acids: CASSLELAGGGDTQYF. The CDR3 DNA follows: TGCGCCAGCAGCTTGGAACTAGCGGGAGGAGGAGATACGCAGTATTTT.